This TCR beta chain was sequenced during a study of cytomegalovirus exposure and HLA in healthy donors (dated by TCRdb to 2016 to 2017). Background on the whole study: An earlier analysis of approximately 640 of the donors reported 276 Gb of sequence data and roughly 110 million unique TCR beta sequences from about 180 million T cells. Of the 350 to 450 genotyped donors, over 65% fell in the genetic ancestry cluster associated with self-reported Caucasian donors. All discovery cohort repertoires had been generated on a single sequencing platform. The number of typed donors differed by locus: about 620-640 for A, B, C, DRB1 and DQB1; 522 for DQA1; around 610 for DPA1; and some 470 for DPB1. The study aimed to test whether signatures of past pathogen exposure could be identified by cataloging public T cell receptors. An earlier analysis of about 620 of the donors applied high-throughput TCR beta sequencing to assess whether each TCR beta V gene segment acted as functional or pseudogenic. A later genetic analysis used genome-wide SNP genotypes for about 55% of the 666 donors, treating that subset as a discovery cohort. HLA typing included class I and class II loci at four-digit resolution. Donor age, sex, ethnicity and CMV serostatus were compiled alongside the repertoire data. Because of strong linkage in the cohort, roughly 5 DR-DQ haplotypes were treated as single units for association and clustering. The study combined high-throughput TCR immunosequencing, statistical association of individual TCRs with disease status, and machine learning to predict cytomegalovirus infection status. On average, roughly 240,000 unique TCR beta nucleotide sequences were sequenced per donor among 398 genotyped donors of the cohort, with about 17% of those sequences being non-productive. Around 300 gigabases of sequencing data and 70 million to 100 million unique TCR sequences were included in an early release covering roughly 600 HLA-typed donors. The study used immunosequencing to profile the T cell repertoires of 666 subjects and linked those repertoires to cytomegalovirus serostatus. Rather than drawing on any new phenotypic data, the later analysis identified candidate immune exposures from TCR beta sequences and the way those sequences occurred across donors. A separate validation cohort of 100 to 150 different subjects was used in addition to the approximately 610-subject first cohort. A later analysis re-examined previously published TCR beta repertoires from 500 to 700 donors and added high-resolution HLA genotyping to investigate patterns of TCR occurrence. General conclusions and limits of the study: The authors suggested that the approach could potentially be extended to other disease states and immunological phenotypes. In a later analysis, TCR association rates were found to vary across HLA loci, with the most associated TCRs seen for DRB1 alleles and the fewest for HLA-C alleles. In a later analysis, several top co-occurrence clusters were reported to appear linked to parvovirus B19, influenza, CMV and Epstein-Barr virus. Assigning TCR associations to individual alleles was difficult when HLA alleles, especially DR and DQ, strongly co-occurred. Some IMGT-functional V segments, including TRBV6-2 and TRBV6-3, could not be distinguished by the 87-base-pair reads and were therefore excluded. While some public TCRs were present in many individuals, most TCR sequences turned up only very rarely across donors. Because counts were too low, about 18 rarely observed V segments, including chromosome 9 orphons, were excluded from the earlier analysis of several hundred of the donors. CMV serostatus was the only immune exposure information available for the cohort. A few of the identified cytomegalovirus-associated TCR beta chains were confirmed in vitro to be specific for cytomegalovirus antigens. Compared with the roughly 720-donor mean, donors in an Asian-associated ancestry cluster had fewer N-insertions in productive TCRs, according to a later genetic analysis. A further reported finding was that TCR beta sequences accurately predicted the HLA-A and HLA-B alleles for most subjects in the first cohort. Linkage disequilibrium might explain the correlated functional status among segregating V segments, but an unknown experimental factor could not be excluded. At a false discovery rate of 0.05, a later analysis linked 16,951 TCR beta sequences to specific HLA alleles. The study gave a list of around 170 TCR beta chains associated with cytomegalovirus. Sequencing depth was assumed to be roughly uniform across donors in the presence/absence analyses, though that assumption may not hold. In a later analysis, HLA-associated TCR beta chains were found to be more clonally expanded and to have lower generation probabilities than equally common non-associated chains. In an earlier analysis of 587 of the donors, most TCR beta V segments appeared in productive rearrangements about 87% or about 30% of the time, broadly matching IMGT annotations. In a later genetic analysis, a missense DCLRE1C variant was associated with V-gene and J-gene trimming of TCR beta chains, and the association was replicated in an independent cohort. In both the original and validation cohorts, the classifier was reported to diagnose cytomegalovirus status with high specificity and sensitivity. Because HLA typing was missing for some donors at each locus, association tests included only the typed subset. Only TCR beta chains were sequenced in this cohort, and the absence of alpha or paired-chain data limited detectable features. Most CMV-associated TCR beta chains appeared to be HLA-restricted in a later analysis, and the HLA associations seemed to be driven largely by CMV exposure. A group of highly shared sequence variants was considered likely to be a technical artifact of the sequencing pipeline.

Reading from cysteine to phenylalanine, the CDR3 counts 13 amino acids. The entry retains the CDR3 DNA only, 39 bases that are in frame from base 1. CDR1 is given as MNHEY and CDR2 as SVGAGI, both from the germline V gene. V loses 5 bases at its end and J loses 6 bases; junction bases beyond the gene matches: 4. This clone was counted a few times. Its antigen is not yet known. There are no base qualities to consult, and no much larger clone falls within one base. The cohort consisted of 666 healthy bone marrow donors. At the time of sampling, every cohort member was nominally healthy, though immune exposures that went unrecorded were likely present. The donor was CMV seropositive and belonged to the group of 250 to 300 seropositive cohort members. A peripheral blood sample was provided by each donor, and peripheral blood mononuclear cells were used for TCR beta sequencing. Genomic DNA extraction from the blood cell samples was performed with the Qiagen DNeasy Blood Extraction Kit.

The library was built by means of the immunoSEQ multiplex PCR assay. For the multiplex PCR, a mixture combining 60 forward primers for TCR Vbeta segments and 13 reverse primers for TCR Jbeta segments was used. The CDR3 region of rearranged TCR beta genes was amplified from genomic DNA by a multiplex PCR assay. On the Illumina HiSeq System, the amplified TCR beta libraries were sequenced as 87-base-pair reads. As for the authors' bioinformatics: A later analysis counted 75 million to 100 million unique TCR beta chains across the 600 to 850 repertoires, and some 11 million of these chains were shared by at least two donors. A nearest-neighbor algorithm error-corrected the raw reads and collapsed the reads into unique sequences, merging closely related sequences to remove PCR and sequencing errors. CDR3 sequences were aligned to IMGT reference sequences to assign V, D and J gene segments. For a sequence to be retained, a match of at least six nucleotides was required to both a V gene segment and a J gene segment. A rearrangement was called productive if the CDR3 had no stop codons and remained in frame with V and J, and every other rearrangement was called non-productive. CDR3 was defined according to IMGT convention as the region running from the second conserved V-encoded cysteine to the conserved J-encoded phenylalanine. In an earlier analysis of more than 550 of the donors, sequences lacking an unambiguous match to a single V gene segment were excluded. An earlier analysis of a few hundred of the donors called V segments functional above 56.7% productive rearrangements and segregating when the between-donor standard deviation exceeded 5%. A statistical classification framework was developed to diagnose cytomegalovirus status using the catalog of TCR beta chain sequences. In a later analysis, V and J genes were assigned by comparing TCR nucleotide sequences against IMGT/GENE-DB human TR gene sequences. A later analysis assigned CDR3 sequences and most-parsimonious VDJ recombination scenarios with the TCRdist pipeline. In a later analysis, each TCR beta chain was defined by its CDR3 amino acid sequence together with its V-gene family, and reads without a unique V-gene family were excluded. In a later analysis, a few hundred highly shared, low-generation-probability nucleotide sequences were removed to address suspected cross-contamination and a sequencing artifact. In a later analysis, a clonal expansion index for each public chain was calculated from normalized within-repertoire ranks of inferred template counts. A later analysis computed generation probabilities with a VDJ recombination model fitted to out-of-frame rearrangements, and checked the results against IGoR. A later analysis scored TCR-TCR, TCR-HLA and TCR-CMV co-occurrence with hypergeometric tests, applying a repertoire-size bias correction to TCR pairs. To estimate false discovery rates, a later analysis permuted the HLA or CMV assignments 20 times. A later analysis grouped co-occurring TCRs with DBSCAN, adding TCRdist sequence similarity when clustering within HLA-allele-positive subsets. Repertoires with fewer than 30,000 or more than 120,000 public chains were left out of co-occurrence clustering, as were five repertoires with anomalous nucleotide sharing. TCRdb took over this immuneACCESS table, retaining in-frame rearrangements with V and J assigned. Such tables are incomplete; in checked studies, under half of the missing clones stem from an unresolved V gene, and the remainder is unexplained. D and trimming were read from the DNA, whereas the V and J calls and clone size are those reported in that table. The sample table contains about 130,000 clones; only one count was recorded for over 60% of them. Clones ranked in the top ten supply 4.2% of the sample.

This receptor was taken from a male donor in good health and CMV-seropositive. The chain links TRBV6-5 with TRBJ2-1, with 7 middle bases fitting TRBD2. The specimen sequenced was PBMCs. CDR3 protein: CASSKTSSNEQFF. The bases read TGTGCCAGCAGTAAGACTAGCAGCAATGAGCAGTTCTTC.